The rows below give T cell receptor beta chains drawn from one sample of a study of T cells in Graves' hyperthyroidism and ophthalmopathy. Each CDR3 protein is one row after TCRdb ran MiXCR on the multiplex PCR reads. Of roughly 500,000 distinct CDR3 sequences in the sample, 46% were seen once. Sequencing was performed on peripheral blood or thyroid tissue (not recorded which). The receptors shown here come from an adult woman with Graves' disease, either hyperthyroidism or ophthalmopathy (not recorded which). Both conserved end residues are part of each CDR3. D genes are given only for firm matches. Size is stated for part of the rows, as once, few or many counts, or as a class when the clone is expanded.

j_call,clone_size,d_call,v_call,cdr3_nt,cdr3_aa
TRBJ1-6,few,TRBD1,TRBV29-1,TGCAGCGCTGGACAGGGCGGTTCTTCACCCCTCCACTTT,CSAGQGGSSPLHF
TRBJ2-5,many,.,TRBV29-1,TGCAGCGTTTATGGTAGCGAGACCCAGTACTTC,CSVYGSETQYF
TRBJ1-1,many,.,TRBV18,TGTGCCAGCTCACCTGCGGGCAACACTGAAGCTTTCTTT,CASSPAGNTEAFF
TRBJ2-7,many,TRBD1,TRBV6-1,TGTGCCAGCAGAACGACAGGGGGCACAGGCTACGAGCAGTACTTC,CASRTTGGTGYEQYF
TRBJ2-6,.,.,TRBV15,TGTGCCGCCAGCAGTTCCATTACCTCTGGGGCCAACGTCCTGACTTTC,CAASSSITSGANVLTF
TRBJ2-7,many,TRBD1,TRBV5-1,TGCGCCAGCAGCTGGAACTCGGGACAGACCTACGAGCAGTACTTC,CASSWNSGQTYEQYF
TRBJ2-3,many,.,TRBV24-1,TGTGCCACCAGTGATCGGGGAGGCGGTACGCAGTATTTT,CATSDRGGGTQYF
TRBJ2-7,many,.,TRBV29-1,TGCAGCGTGGGCACCGGCGGCTCCTACGAGCAGTACTTC,CSVGTGGSYEQYF
TRBJ1-3,few,.,TRBV29-1,TGCAGCGCCCGTGGGGTGGGGGACTTTGGAAACACCATATATTTT,CSARGVGDFGNTIYF
TRBJ2-2,many,.,TRBV2,TGTGCCAGCAGCAAAACTCGGGAGCTGTTTTTT,CASSKTRELFF
TRBJ1-1,.,.,TRBV19,TGTGCCAGCAGTCACACGGATTCCGAAGCTTTCTTT,CASSHTDSEAFF